The 15 T cell receptor beta chains listed next were all sequenced from one sample in a study of tumor-infiltrating lymphocytes in primary liver carcinoma. Reverse transcription of 500 ng total RNA with a constant-region primer produced TCR beta cDNA. ARM-PCR was slightly modified, and three nested multiplex PCR rounds with it gave rise to the TCR beta libraries. Running roughly 10 cycles apiece, the first two PCR rounds relied on TRBV1-TRBV30 forward primers together with a C-beta reverse primer. TCRdb fed the multiplex PCR reads into MiXCR, producing one record per CDR3 protein. Of 310,000 or so distinct CDR3 sequences listed, 50% to 60% are singletons. RNA was extracted from whole blood without cell sorting, alongside germline DNA. Sequencing was performed on peripheral blood. Source of these receptors: a woman in her twenties or thirties with primary liver carcinoma and hepatitis B virus infection.

This clonotype was seen just once. No conserved phenylalanine or tryptophan ends this CDR3, so it is likely a read error. J is TRBJ2-7 and V is TRBV12-3 or TRBV12-4; TRBD1 is a possible D gene (6 bases). The CDR3 covers 16 residues. CDR3 region: CASSLRVQTGSYEQYL. The CDR3 coding sequence is TGTGCTAGTAGTTTAAGAGTTCAGACAGGTTCCTACGAGCAGTACTTA.

This clonotype was picked up a small number of times. This chain joins TRBV6-1 and TRBJ2-1; 9 positions match TRBD2. The CDR3 runs 18 residues. Germline assignment: CDR1 MNHNS and CDR2 SASEGT. With V trimmed by 2 bases and J by 3 bases, 11 bases remained unmatched. CDR3 DNA: TGTGCCAGCAGTGAAAGGGGCCCACAGCGGGGGGTCTACAATGAGCAGTTCTTC. It encodes CASSERGPQRGVYNEQFF.

This clonotype occurred once. Mismatch with germline at one junction end may stem from a read error. The V call is TRBV12-3 or TRBV12-4, the J call TRBJ1-2; D is possibly TRBD1 (6 bases). The length of the CDR3 is 11 residues. The CDR3 loop reads CACSLAGDYTF. Here the CDR3 DNA reads TGTGCCTGCAGTTTAGCAGGGGACTACACCTTC.

This clonotype was counted a few times. The chain uses TRBV5-6 and TRBJ1-2, with TRBD1 identical over 8 bases. With V trimmed by 2 bases and J by 3 bases, 3 bases remained unmatched. Per the germline V gene, CDR1 is SGHDT and CDR2 is YYEEEE. CDR3 length: 14 residues. This chain's CDR3 is CASSLGQGHYGYTF. The CDR3 nucleotides are TGTGCCAGCAGCTTAGGACAGGGACACTATGGCTACACCTTC. Looking up the rest from reference TRBV5-6 and TRBJ1-2 gives the full variable domain: DAGVTQSPTHLIKTRGQQVTLRCSPKSGHDTVSWYQQALGQGPQFIFQYYEEEERQRGNFPDRFSGHQFPNYSSELNVNALLLGDSALYLCASSLGQGHYGYTFGSGTRLTVV.

Note on this clonotype: Given a much more abundant clone one base away, this may be a read error. The rearrangement links TRBV4-2 to TRBJ2-3; 9 nucleotides agree with TRBD2. Germline CDR1 LGHNA, CDR2 YNFKEQ. The CDR3 consists of 15 residues. This CDR3 reads CASSQDRTSADTHYF. CDR3 coding DNA: TGTGCCAGCAGCCAAGACCGGACTAGCGCGGATACGCACTATTTT.

On this clonotype itself: A junction boundary mismatches the germline segment, possibly from a read error. The rearrangement joins TRBV6-5 to TRBJ2-3, with D possibly matching TRBD2 (5 bases). This CDR3 comprises 15 residues. In germline, CDR1 is MNHEY, CDR2 SVGAGI. The CDR3 region is CASSYGSGSIDTQYF. CDR3 nucleotides: TGTGCCAGCAGTTACGGTTCTGGGAGCATAGATACGCAGTATTTT.

This clonotype was counted between two and nine times. The V call is TRBV5-5, the J call TRBJ2-1, with a possible D match to TRBD2 (6 bases). Germline CDR1 SGHKS, CDR2 YYEKEE (reference sequence). The CDR3 sequence is 14 residues long. V shed 3 bases and J shed 5 bases, with 12 bases lying between them. Here the CDR3 reads CASSSHGGDNEQFF. CDR3 DNA sequence: TGTGCCAGCAGCTCACACGGGGGTGACAATGAGCAGTTCTTC. Looking up the rest from reference TRBV5-5 and TRBJ2-1 gives the full variable domain: DAGVTQSPTHLIKTRGQQVTLRCSPISGHKSVSWYQQVLGQGPQFIFQYYEKEERGRGNFPDRFSARQFPNYSSELNVNALLLGDSALYLCASSSHGGDNEQFFGPGTRLTVL.

This clonotype appeared a few times. The chain uses TRBV12-3 or TRBV12-4 and TRBJ1-2, with D uncertain. The CDR3 has 11 residues. Trimming removed 5 bases at V and 8 bases at J, with 9 bases between. The CDR3 region is CASSPGLGYTF. The CDR3 bases are TGTGCCAGCAGTCCAGGATTGGGCTACACCTTC.

The rearrangement links TRBV20-1 to TRBJ2-1; TRBD1 matches at 9 bases. The germline V gene encodes CDR1 DFQATT and CDR2 SNEGSKA (reference sequence). The CDR3 is 14 amino acids. V lost 4 bases, J lost 3 bases, and 4 bases stayed unmatched. Here the CDR3 reads CSANPDRGYNEQFF. The CDR3 DNA reads as TGCAGTGCTAACCCGGACAGGGGCTACAATGAGCAGTTCTTC.

CDR3 sequence reads: CASSYSAGGNQPQHF. Here the CDR3 DNA reads TGTGCCAGCAGTTACTCGGCAGGGGGCAATCAGCCCCAGCATTTT. This sequence joins TRBV6-5 and TRBJ1-5; weak D call: TRBD1 (6 bases). The CDR3 has 15 amino acids. The V gene lost 0 bases and the J gene lost 2 bases, with 8 bases spanning the gap. In germline, CDR1 is MNHEY, CDR2 SVGAGI.

This clonotype was observed at least ten times. This chain connects TRBV6-1 to TRBJ2-6; D gene uncertain. Germline V lookup: CDR1 MNHNS, CDR2 SASEGT. This CDR3 has 14 residues. The V and J ends lost 1 base and 1 base respectively, with 2 bases between them. This CDR3 is CASSEGSGANVLTF. In DNA, the CDR3 is TGTGCCAGCAGTGAAGGGTCTGGGGCCAACGTCCTGACTTTC.

This chain joins TRBV2 and TRBJ1-2, with D uncertain. V shed 7 bases and J shed 4 bases, with 25 bases lying between them. CDR1 is SNHLY and CDR2 is FYNNEI in the germline V gene. There are 17 residues in the CDR3. The CDR3 nucleotides are TGTGCCAGCACCGAAGCTGAGGGCCAGACCGTGCCCTATGGCTACACCTTC. Translated, it gives CASTEAEGQTVPYGYTF.

This clonotype has ten or more counts. The J gene is TRBJ2-3, the V gene TRBV12-3 or TRBV12-4; the match to TRBD2 covers 9 bases. The junction had 7 bases not matched to a gene; V was cut back by 8 bases and J by 4 bases. The CDR3 runs 14 residues. In nucleotides, the CDR3 is TGTGCCAGCGGATTAGCGGGAGCTTCAGATACGCAGTATTTT. Translation: CASGLAGASDTQYF.

This clonotype was picked up many times. The chain couples TRBV4-3 to TRBJ2-1; perhaps TRBD2 as D (6 bases). The germline V gene encodes CDR1 LGHNA and CDR2 YSLEER. The CDR3 runs 16 residues. V lost 0 bases and J lost 2, with 11 bases in between. The DNA of the CDR3 is TGCGCCAGCAGCCAAGATTCGACTAGGACCTACAATGAGCAGTTCTTC. Residues: CASSQDSTRTYNEQFF.

The chain employs TRBV6-1 and TRBJ2-1, with 8 nucleotides matching TRBD2. V was clipped by 4 bases and J by 2 bases; unmatched bases: 31. This CDR3 is 24 amino acids long. Germline CDR1 is MNHNS and CDR2 is SASEGT. This CDR3 reads CASSGPGAGGPPRSLPHTYNEQFF. The CDR3, as DNA: TGTGCCAGCAGTGGCCCAGGGGCGGGAGGTCCGCCTCGATCCTTACCCCACACCTACAATGAGCAGTTCTTC.